Each of the 9 T cell receptor beta chains below was sequenced from the same sample in a study of control samples from healthy donors and cancer patients. Data came from immunoSEQ multiplex PCR; TCRdb stores just in-frame clones and leaves some out. The table has approximately 54,000 clones, more than 70% seen once. The sample taken for sequencing was PBMCs. Receptors originate from a man over 45 with head and neck cancer.

The V gene is TRBV5-5, the J gene TRBJ2-1; TRBD2 is a possible D gene (6 bases). V dropped 4 bases and J dropped 5 bases, with 10 bases sitting between them. Germline V lookup: CDR1 SGHKS, CDR2 YYEKEE (reference sequence). The CDR3 runs 13 residues. The CDR3 region has the DNA TGTGCCAGCAGCCGGACGGGGGACAATGAGCAGTTCTTC. Its protein is CASSRTGDNEQFF.

The rearrangement uses TRBV13 and TRBJ2-1; weak D call: TRBD2 (6 bases). The CDR3 has 13 residues. Germline V CDR1 and CDR2: PRHDT, FYEKMQ (reference sequence). The ends were cut back, 5 bases at V and 9 bases at J, with 14 bases in the middle. The CDR3 DNA reads as TGTGCCAGCAGCCGCGGGACTTTCCTTGAGCAGTTCTTC. Its translation is CASSRGTFLEQFF.

The V and J genes are TRBV28 and TRBJ2-7, with 10 bases aligning to TRBD2. Germline V CDR1 and CDR2: MDHEN, SYDVKM. The J segment lost 2 bases and the V segment lost 8 bases, leaving 6 bases of the junction unmatched. The CDR3 length is 14 residues. This chain's CDR3 is CASLPGLATYEQYF. CDR3 DNA: TGTGCCAGCCTCCCGGGACTAGCGACCTACGAGCAGTACTTC.

This chain links TRBV19 with TRBJ2-6, with D uncertain. Germline V gene lookup returns CDR1 LNHDA and CDR2 SQIVND (reference sequence). V lost 4 bases and J 0 bases, leaving 13 bases between the germline ends. This CDR3 spans 17 amino acids. The CDR3 coding sequence is TGTGCCAGTAGTACAATGTCCGGGTCCTCTGGGGCCAACGTCCTGACTTTC. This encodes CASSTMSGSSGANVLTF.

The chain is built from TRBV15 and TRBJ2-1; D might be TRBD1 or TRBD2, each matching 5 bases. Germline V gene lookup returns CDR1 LNHNV and CDR2 YYDKDF (reference sequence). The CDR3 loop spans 13 amino acids. Trimming took 0 bases from V and 10 from J, leaving 10 bases between them. This chain's CDR3 is CATSRDPGREQFF. For the CDR3, the DNA is TGTGCCACCAGCAGAGATCCGGGGCGCGAGCAGTTCTTC. The full variable domain, with the rest looked up from reference TRBV15 and TRBJ2-1, is DAMVIQNPRYQVTQFGKPVTLSCSQTLNHNVMYWYQQKSSQAPKLLFHYYDKDFNNEADTPDNFQSRRPNTSFCFLDIRSPGLGDTAMYLCATSRDPGREQFFGPGTRLTVL.

The chain is built from TRBV11-2 and TRBJ2-7, with 8 nucleotides matching TRBD2. The CDR3 covers 15 residues. V lost 6 bases, J lost 0 bases, and 7 bases stayed unmatched. In germline, CDR1 is SGHAT, CDR2 FQNNGV. CDR3 residues: CASRRGTSGSYEQYF. The CDR3 DNA reads as TGTGCCAGCAGGCGGGGAACTAGCGGCTCCTACGAGCAGTACTTC.

The chain combines TRBV5-1 with TRBJ2-3; D remains unclear. Germline V gene lookup returns CDR1 SGHRS and CDR2 YFSETQ. The CDR3 runs to 12 residues. The V gene lost 0 bases and the J gene lost 8 bases, with 7 bases spanning the gap. CDR3: CASSLDRATQYF. The CDR3 DNA sequence: TGCGCCAGCAGCTTGGACCGAGCTACGCAGTATTTT.

The chain recombines TRBV6-1 with TRBJ2-1; no clear D gene. The CDR3 runs 16 residues. Trimming pared 4 bases from V and 4 bases from J, leaving 17 bases between. CDR1 MNHNS and CDR2 SASEGT come from the germline V gene. CDR3 sequence reads: CASSGRRTPNYNEQFF. In DNA form, the CDR3 reads TGTGCCAGCAGTGGACGTCGGACGCCCAATTACAATGAGCAGTTCTTC.

This clone occurred once. The rearrangement links TRBV28 to TRBJ1-3; no definite D call. Trimming removed 5 bases from V and 4 bases from J, with 0 bases in between. The CDR3 consists of 10 residues. CDR1 and CDR2 from the germline V gene are MDHEN and SYDVKM. CDR3 protein: CASSGNTIYF. In DNA, the CDR3 is TGTGCCAGCAGTGGAAACACCATATATTTT.